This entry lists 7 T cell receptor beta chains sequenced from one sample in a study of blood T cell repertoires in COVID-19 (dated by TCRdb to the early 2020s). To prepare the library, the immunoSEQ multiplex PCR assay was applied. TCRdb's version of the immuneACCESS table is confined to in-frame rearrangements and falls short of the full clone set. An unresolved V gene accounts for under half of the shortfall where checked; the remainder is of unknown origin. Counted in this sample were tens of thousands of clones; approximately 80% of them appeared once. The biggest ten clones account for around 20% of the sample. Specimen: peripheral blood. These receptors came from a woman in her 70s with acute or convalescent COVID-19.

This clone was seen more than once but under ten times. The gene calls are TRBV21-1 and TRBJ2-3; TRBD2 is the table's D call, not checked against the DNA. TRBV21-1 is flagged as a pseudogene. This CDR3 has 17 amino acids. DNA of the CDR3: TGTGCCAGCAGGAGAAAGAGAGGCGGTTTGAGCACAGATACGCAGTATTTT. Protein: CASRRKRGGLSTDTQYF.

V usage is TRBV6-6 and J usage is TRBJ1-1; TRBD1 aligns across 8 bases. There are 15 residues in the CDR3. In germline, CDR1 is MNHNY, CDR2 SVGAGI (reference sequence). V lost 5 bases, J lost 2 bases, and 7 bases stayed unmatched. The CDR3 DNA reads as TGTGCCAGCAGTCTTCGACAGGGGACTAACACTGAAGCTTTCTTT. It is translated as CASSLRQGTNTEAFF.

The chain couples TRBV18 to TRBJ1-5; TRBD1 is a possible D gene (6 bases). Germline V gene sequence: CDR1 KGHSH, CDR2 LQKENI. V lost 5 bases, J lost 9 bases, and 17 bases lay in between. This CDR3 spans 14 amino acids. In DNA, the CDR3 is TGTGCCAGCTCAGAAACAGGGCCGATCCGGCCCCAGCATTTT. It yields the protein CASSETGPIRPQHF.

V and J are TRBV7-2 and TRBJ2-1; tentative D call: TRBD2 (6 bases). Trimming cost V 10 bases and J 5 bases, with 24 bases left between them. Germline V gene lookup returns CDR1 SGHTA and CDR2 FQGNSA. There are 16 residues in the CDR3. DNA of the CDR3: TGTGCCACCTCCACCTACCACGGGAGTCGCGACAATGAGCAGTTCTTC. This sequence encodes CATSTYHGSRDNEQFF.

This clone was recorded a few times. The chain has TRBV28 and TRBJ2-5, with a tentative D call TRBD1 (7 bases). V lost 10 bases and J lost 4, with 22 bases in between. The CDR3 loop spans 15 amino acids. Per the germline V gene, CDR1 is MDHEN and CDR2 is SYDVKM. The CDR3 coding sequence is TGTGCCATCCGAAGGACAGGCGGAGGGGTAGAGACCCAGTACTTC. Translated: CAIRRTGGGVETQYF. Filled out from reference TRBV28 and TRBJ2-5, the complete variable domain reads DVKVTQSSRYLVKRTGEKVFLECVQDMDHENMFWYRQDPGLGLRLIYFSYDVKMKEKGDIPEGYSVSREKKERFSLILESASTNQTSMYLCAIRRTGGGVETQYFGPGTRLLVL.

The CDR3 region has the DNA TGCGCCAGCAGCTTACCCCTGGGCGGGGCTCAAGAGACCCAGTACTTC. It specifies CASSLPLGGAQETQYF. J is TRBJ2-5 and V is TRBV5-1, with D perhaps TRBD2 (6 bases). Germline V lookup: CDR1 SGHRS, CDR2 YFSETQ. V was cut by 2 bases and J by 2 bases, with 16 bases left in between. CDR3 length: 16 residues.

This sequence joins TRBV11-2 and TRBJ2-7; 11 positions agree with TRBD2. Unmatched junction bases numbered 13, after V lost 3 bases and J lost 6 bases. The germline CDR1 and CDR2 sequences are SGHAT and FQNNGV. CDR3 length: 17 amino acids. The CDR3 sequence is CASSLASGRSMFREQYF. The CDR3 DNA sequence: TGTGCCAGCAGCTTGGCTAGCGGGAGGTCCATGTTTCGCGAGCAGTACTTC.